This TCR beta chain was captured in a study of follicular helper T cells after annual influenza vaccination. Survey level resolution was used for TCRB sequencing. Method: immunoSEQ multiplex PCR; TCRdb's copy keeps in-frame clones and lacks some. The sample has approximately 10,000 clones, 80% to 85% seen once; the top ten hold around 0.57%. In this sample, this clone turned up a few times. Its antigen is still unknown. The CDR3 has 14 residues. J was trimmed by 7 bases and V by 2 bases; bases with no gene match: 3. CDR1 SNHLY and CDR2 FYNNEI come from the germline V gene. Overall study results and limits: Day 7 ICOS+CD38+ clones later appeared mostly in ICOS-CD38- cTfh.

Time point given: 2013-2014 season, 7 days after vaccination. Excluded were substance abuse, HIV/AIDS, active cancer, immunomodulatory drugs and active illness. The rearrangement uses TRBV2 and TRBJ1-2, with TRBD1 matching 11 bases. The receptor was isolated from an adult who received the influenza vaccine. The sequencing used CXCR5- memory CD4+ T cells sorted from blood, collected 7 days after influenza vaccination. Written as DNA, the CDR3 is TGTGCCAGCAGTGAACGGACAGGGGGCCTTGGCTACACCTTC. This translates into CASSERTGGLGYTF.